The 31 T cell receptor beta chains listed next were all sequenced from one sample in a study of beta chain features in type 1 diabetes. Antigens of these TCRs are unknown. Findings and caveats of the study: People with Type 1 diabetes carried modestly yet significantly shorter TCRB CDR3s in all four CD4+ subsets.

Every isolated RNA sample was fully reverse transcribed, so sequencing captured expressed TCRB transcripts. TCRdb's copy holds only in-frame clones and misses some; the assay was immunoSEQ multiplex PCR. The table includes more than 550,000 clones, roughly an eighth detected once. The sequencing input was naive CD4+ T cells from blood. The receptor source for this set is a young man with type 1 diabetes.

There are a few counts of this clone. The V gene is TRBV15, the J gene TRBJ2-7, with D hard to call. Trimming took 3 bases from V and 6 from J, leaving 9 bases between them. The length of the CDR3 is 12 residues. Germline V CDR1 and CDR2: LNHNV, YYDKDF (reference sequence). CDR3 coding DNA: TGTGCCACCAGCAGGCTGCAAGGCGAGCAGTACTTC. As protein: CATSRLQGEQYF.

This clone has just a few counts. This chain connects TRBV28 to TRBJ2-1, with D perhaps matching TRBD1 or TRBD2 (5 bases each). There are 15 residues in the CDR3. The V end lost 7 bases, the J end lost 3 bases, and 16 bases lay between the germline ends. Germline CDR1 reads MDHEN; CDR2 reads SYDVKM. The CDR3 protein is CASIQGAAGYNEQFF. The CDR3 DNA reads TGTGCCAGCATCCAAGGGGCGGCGGGCTACAATGAGCAGTTCTTC.

This clone was seen more than once but under ten times. The chain joins TRBV5-1 to TRBJ2-7, with TRBD2 matching 11 bases. CDR1 and CDR2 from the germline V gene are SGHRS and YFSETQ. The CDR3 is 14 amino acids. Trimming cost V 1 base and J 6 bases; bases outside gene matches: 3. Here the CDR3 DNA reads TGCGCCAGCAGCTTGTCTCTAGCGGGAGGCGAGCAGTACTTC. Amino acids: CASSLSLAGGEQYF.

The chain employs TRBV7-2 and TRBJ2-6, with unresolved D. Germline V gene sequence: CDR1 SGHTA, CDR2 FQGNSA. CDR3 length: 16 amino acids. The V gene lost 2 bases and the J gene lost 2 bases, with 10 bases spanning the gap. This chain's CDR3 is CASSLPSAAGANVLTF. The CDR3 DNA is TGTGCCAGCAGCTTACCTTCGGCCGCTGGGGCCAACGTCCTGACTTTC. The full variable domain, in which reference TRBV7-2 and TRBJ2-6 provide the parts outside the CDR3, is GAGVSQSPSNKVTEKGKDVELRCDPISGHTALYWYRQSLGQGLEFLIYFQGNSAPDKSGLPSDRFSAERTGGSVSTLTIQRTQQEDSAVYLCASSLPSAAGANVLTFGAGSRLTVL.

The J gene is TRBJ2-7, the V gene TRBV18; 11 positions agree with TRBD2. CDR3 length: 14 amino acids. The junction had 7 bases not matched to a gene; V was cut back by 5 bases and J by 7 bases. Germline CDR1 is KGHSH and CDR2 is LQKENI. The CDR3 DNA is TGTGCCAGCTCAACGACTAGCGGGACGGGGGAGCAGTACTTC. Its protein is CASSTTSGTGEQYF.

This clone was picked up a small number of times. CDR3 sequence: CASSRAEQYF. The DNA of the CDR3 is TGCGCCAGCAGTCGTGCCGAGCAGTACTTC. V gene TRBV23-1 combines with J gene TRBJ2-7; D is unresolved. TRBV23-1 is reported as an ORF; its role is uncertain. Trimming cost V 4 bases and J 6 bases, with 4 bases left between them. The length of the CDR3 is 10 residues.

V usage is TRBV6-5 and J usage is TRBJ1-1; 8 nucleotides line up with TRBD1. CDR1 and CDR2 (germline): MNHEY, SVGAGI. The J segment lost 4 bases and the V segment lost 6 bases, leaving 4 bases of the junction unmatched. This CDR3 is built from 13 residues. The CDR3 sequence: CASRTGVATEAFF. CDR3 in DNA: TGTGCCAGCAGGACAGGGGTGGCCACTGAAGCTTTCTTT.

The rearrangement joins TRBV14 to TRBJ1-1, with D perhaps matching TRBD1 (5 bases). Per germline, CDR1 SGHDN and CDR2 FVKESK. The V end lost 10 bases, the J end lost 2 bases, and 17 bases lay between the germline ends. The CDR3 length is 14 residues. The CDR3, as DNA: TGTGCCACCTTGCCCGGGACGGCCAACACTGAAGCTTTCTTT. Protein product: CATLPGTANTEAFF. The full variable domain, completed using reference TRBV14 and TRBJ1-1, is EAGVTQFPSHSVIEKGQTVTLRCDPISGHDNLYWYRRVMGKEIKFLLHFVKESKQDESGMPNNRFLAERTGGTYSTLKVQPAELEDSGVYFCATLPGTANTEAFFGQGTRLTVV.

In the case of this clone: A junction end diverges from the germline sequence, so it may reflect a read error. This chain connects TRBV14 to TRBJ2-7; D is ambiguous. Germline V gene sequence: CDR1 SGHDN, CDR2 FVKESK. The CDR3 is made up of 13 amino acids. CDR3 coding DNA: TGTGCCAGCAGCCAAGATCGGGCCGGCGGAGTGACATTC. Its translation is CASSQDRAGGVTF. Looking up the rest from reference TRBV14 and TRBJ2-7 gives the full variable domain: EAGVTQFPSHSVIEKGQTVTLRCDPISGHDNLYWYRRVMGKEIKFLLHFVKESKQDESGMPNNRFLAERTGGTYSTLKVQPAELEDSGVYFCASSQDRAGGVTFGPGTRLTVT.

This clone was seen a handful of times. Other DNA sequences in the same sample also yield this CDR3. The chain uses TRBV11-2 and TRBJ2-2; D remains ambiguous. From germline, CDR1 is SGHAT and CDR2 FQNNGV. The CDR3 consists of 11 residues. The ends were cut back, 5 bases at V and 5 bases at J, with 3 bases in the middle. CDR3 nucleotides: TGTGCCAGCAGCCCTACCGGGGAGCTGTTTTTT. Encoded protein: CASSPTGELFF.

This sequence joins TRBV5-4 and TRBJ2-2; possible D gene TRBD1, 5 bases. The V end lost 0 bases, the J end lost 0 bases, and 12 bases lay between the germline ends. The germline CDR1 and CDR2 sequences are SGHNT and YYREEE (reference sequence). This CDR3 has 17 residues. The CDR3 DNA sequence: TGTGCCAGCAGCTTGGGCGCCCGACAGACGAACACCGGGGAGCTGTTTTTT. This gives the protein CASSLGARQTNTGELFF.

The sample holds one count of this clone. The CDR3 sequence: CASGLGSRTDTQYF. DNA of the CDR3: TGTGCTAGTGGTTTGGGGTCTCGCACAGATACGCAGTATTTT. The rearrangement joins TRBV12-5 to TRBJ2-3; D uncertain. Germline V gives CDR1 LGHNT, CDR2 FRNRAP. The CDR3 has 14 residues. Trimming removed 1 base from V and 1 base from J, with 6 bases in between.

The rearrangement uses TRBV7-2 and TRBJ1-6; D possibly corresponds to TRBD1 (5 bases). Germline V gene sequence: CDR1 SGHTA, CDR2 FQGNSA. This CDR3 has 15 residues. The germline V and J ends were trimmed by 5 bases and 3 bases, with 11 bases remaining between them. The CDR3 is CASSTGQVYNSPLHF. The CDR3 nucleotides are TGTGCCAGCAGCACCGGACAAGTCTATAATTCACCCCTCCACTTT.

V gene TRBV2 combines with J gene TRBJ2-3; D may be TRBD1 or TRBD2 (5 bases each). V was trimmed by 4 bases and J by 3 bases, leaving 14 bases between them. From germline, CDR1 is SNHLY and CDR2 FYNNEI. The CDR3 has 15 residues. The CDR3 protein is CASSARLAGTDTQYF. DNA of the CDR3: TGTGCCAGCAGTGCTAGGCTAGCAGGGACAGATACGCAGTATTTT.

This chain links TRBV9 with TRBJ2-1, with a tentative D call TRBD2 (6 bases). V was pared by 2 bases and J by 9 bases, with 12 bases between. Germline V CDR1 and CDR2: SGDLS, YYNGEE. There are 13 residues in the CDR3. The CDR3 sequence is CASSVSPAGEQFF. CDR3 DNA sequence: TGTGCCAGCAGCGTTTCCCCAGCGGGTGAGCAGTTCTTC. Combining the CDR3 with reference TRBV9 and TRBJ2-1 gives the whole variable domain DSGVTQTPKHLITATGQRVTLRCSPRSGDLSVYWYQQSLDQGLQFLIQYYNGEERAKGNILERFSAQQFPDLHSELNLSSLELGDSALYFCASSVSPAGEQFFGPGTRLTVL.

This chain joins TRBV25-1 and TRBJ1-2, with D tentatively TRBD1 (5 bases). V was trimmed by 2 bases and J by 8 bases, leaving 18 bases between them. Germline V CDR1 and CDR2: MGHDK, SYGVNS. The length of the CDR3 is 15 residues. CDR3 sequence (DNA): TGTGCCAGCAGTGAAGCCGGGACCCTGGCTAAGGGCTACACCTTC. It yields the protein CASSEAGTLAKGYTF.

The chain links TRBV6-6 to TRBJ2-4; D is perhaps TRBD1 or TRBD2 (5 bases each). Looked up from germline, CDR1 is MNHNY and CDR2 is SVGAGI (reference sequence). CDR3 length: 12 residues. V was pared by 5 bases and J by 6 bases, with 8 bases between. The chain's CDR3 is CASSGGINIQYF. Written as DNA, the CDR3 is TGTGCCAGCAGTGGGGGTATAAACATTCAGTACTTC.

The table lists this clone with a few counts. The V and J genes are TRBV19 and TRBJ2-2, with TRBD2 matching 12 bases. This CDR3 comprises 16 residues. Unmatched junction bases numbered 4, after V lost 3 bases and J lost 5 bases. CDR1 and CDR2 from the germline V gene are LNHDA and SQIVND (reference sequence). Here the CDR3 DNA reads TGTGCCAGTAGTATTATGACTAGCGGGGGAACCGGGGAGCTGTTTTTT. Its protein product is CASSIMTSGGTGELFF.

The rearrangement links TRBV7-2 to TRBJ1-2; TRBD1 might be the D (6 bases). CDR1 and CDR2 from the germline V gene are SGHTA and FQGNSA. This CDR3 has 14 residues. Trimming cost V 2 bases and J 3 bases, with 10 bases left between them. The CDR3 DNA follows: TGTGCCAGCAGCTTACAGGGGAGAGACTATGGCTACACCTTC. Translating it yields CASSLQGRDYGYTF.

Only a few counts were recorded for this clone. This rearrangement joins TRBV28 to TRBJ2-3, with 9 bases fitting TRBD2. The CDR3 extends over 14 amino acids. V lost 7 bases and J lost 5; bases outside the gene matches: 7. Germline V gene sequence: CDR1 MDHEN, CDR2 SYDVKM. CDR3 nucleotides: TGTGCCAGCAATCAAGCGGGAGGACAAGATACGCAGTATTTT. This gives the protein CASNQAGGQDTQYF.

This clone turned up a few times. The chain recombines TRBV28 with TRBJ1-4, with D unclear. Per the germline V gene, CDR1 is MDHEN and CDR2 is SYDVKM. This CDR3 has 11 amino acids. Between the trimmed V and J ends, which lost 6 bases and 8 bases, there was a span of 7 bases. The CDR3 DNA reads TGTGCCAGCAGCCGATGGGAAAAACTGTTTTTT. Translating it yields CASSRWEKLFF.

The chain recombines TRBV29-1 with TRBJ2-3; no firm D call. Per germline, CDR1 SQVTM and CDR2 ANQGSEA. Trimming cost V 7 bases and J 0 bases, with 17 bases left between them. The length of the CDR3 is 15 residues. The CDR3 sequence: CSAGRVTTSTDTQYF. The CDR3 coding sequence is TGCAGCGCTGGTCGAGTGACGACTAGCACAGATACGCAGTATTTT.

The J gene is TRBJ1-2, the V gene TRBV7-2; D not certain. Germline values: CDR1 SGHTA, CDR2 FQGNSA. V gave up 1 base and J gave up 5 bases, with 14 bases separating them. The CDR3 totals 15 residues. Here the CDR3 reads CASSLVGQTQYGYTF. The DNA of the CDR3 is TGTGCCAGCAGCTTAGTGGGCCAGACCCAATATGGCTACACCTTC.

The chain combines TRBV29-1 with TRBJ2-5; 7 positions match TRBD1. J was trimmed by 3 bases and V by 5 bases; bases with no gene match: 6. The CDR3 runs to 13 residues. CDR1 is SQVTM, CDR2 ANQGSEA, per germline. The CDR3 sequence: CSVSRTGEETQYF. The CDR3, as DNA: TGCAGCGTTTCCCGGACAGGAGAAGAGACCCAGTACTTC.

Only a few counts were recorded for this clone. J is TRBJ2-7 and V is TRBV11-2; 7 bases match TRBD2. Germline values: CDR1 SGHAT, CDR2 FQNNGV. Losses at the gene ends were 5 bases for V and 3 bases for J; bases not matched to a gene: 7. This CDR3 is 14 amino acids long. Here the CDR3 DNA reads TGTGCCAGCAGCCCGGGAGGCTCCTACTACGAGCAGTACTTC. Translated, it gives CASSPGGSYYEQYF.

This chain links TRBV15 with TRBJ2-4; D is unclear. CDR1 is LNHNV and CDR2 is YYDKDF in the germline V gene (reference sequence). CDR3 size: 17 residues. V dropped 1 base and J dropped 1 base, with 14 bases sitting between them. The CDR3 region is CATSRGASGLAKNIQYF. Written as DNA, the CDR3 is TGTGCCACCAGCAGAGGAGCATCAGGCTTGGCCAAAAACATTCAGTACTTC.

The chain recombines TRBV7-9 with TRBJ2-3; D not resolved. Germline CDR1 is SEHNR and CDR2 is FQNEAQ (reference sequence). The CDR3 is 15 residues long. V lost 6 bases and J lost 0, with 13 bases in between. The CDR3 loop reads CASSMAGSSTDTQYF. The CDR3 DNA reads TGTGCCAGCAGTATGGCTGGCAGTAGCACAGATACGCAGTATTTT.

This clone has a handful of counts. The chain combines TRBV4-1 with TRBJ2-1, with TRBD1 identical over 7 bases. V gave up 6 bases and J gave up 6 bases; unmatched junction bases: 5. The CDR3 spans 13 residues. CDR1 MGHRA and CDR2 YSYEKL come from the germline V gene. This chain's CDR3 is CASRRTGGNEQFF. The CDR3 DNA is TGCGCCAGCAGACGGACAGGTGGCAATGAGCAGTTCTTC.

This clone turned up a few times. The chain combines TRBV10-1 with TRBJ2-3, with 8 bases aligning to TRBD2. V gave up 6 bases and J gave up 4 bases; unmatched junction bases: 9. The CDR3 is 15 amino acids. Germline lookup yields CDR1 WNHNN and CDR2 SYGVQD (reference sequence). For the CDR3, the DNA is TGCGCCAGCAGCCCGTCGGGGGGGGTCCCAGATACGCAGTATTTT. This codes for CASSPSGGVPDTQYF.

The chain couples TRBV5-4 to TRBJ1-1; perhaps TRBD1 as D (5 bases). CDR1 and CDR2 from the germline V gene are SGHNT and YYREEE (reference sequence). Trimming took 4 bases from V and 3 from J, leaving 16 bases between them. The CDR3 extends over 15 amino acids. The CDR3 bases are TGTGCCAGCAGCCCCCAGGGCCTCAGGGACACTGAAGCTTTCTTT. This encodes CASSPQGLRDTEAFF. Full variable domain (outside the CDR3, taken from reference TRBV5-4 and TRBJ1-1): ETGVTQSPTHLIKTRGQQVTLRCSSQSGHNTVSWYQQALGQGPQFIFQYYREEENGRGNFPPRFSGLQFPNYSSELNVNALELDDSALYLCASSPQGLRDTEAFFGQGTRLTVV.

The chain links TRBV6-5 to TRBJ1-1, with D hard to call. Germline V gives CDR1 MNHEY, CDR2 SVGAGI. V lost 2 bases and J 2 bases, leaving 12 bases between the germline ends. This CDR3 comprises 15 residues. The DNA for the CDR3 is TGTGCCAGCAGTTACGGGTGGGGATCCAACACTGAAGCTTTCTTT. It yields the protein CASSYGWGSNTEAFF.